Listed below are T cell receptor beta chains from one sample, sequenced in a study of cytomegalovirus exposure and HLA in healthy donors. The protocol was immunoSEQ multiplex PCR, while the TCRdb copy is restricted to in-frame clones and leaves out a portion. The profile shows 150,000 to 200,000 clones, more than 80% of them singletons. The sequenced material came from PBMCs. These receptor sequences come from a woman in her late teens or twenties in good health and CMV-seronegative. Both conserved end residues are part of each CDR3. A D gene is named only where the DNA matches it firmly. Rows may omit the clone size; those that give it use once, few, many or a size class.

j_call v_call d_call clone_size cdr3_aa cdr3_nt
TRBJ1-1 TRBV4-1 TRBD1 - CASSPGQGARGTEAFF TGCGCCAGCAGCCCTGGACAGGGGGCCCGGGGCACTGAAGCTTTCTTT
TRBJ2-3 TRBV11-2 - few CASSPEWGADTQYF TGTGCCAGCAGCCCGGAGTGGGGGGCAGATACGCAGTATTTT
TRBJ2-2 TRBV29-1 - - CSVVYTGELFF TGCAGCGTCGTTTACACCGGGGAGCTGTTTTTT
TRBJ1-5 TRBV6-1 TRBD1 few CASSEGVQGVGNQPQHF TGTGCCAGCAGCGAAGGGGTACAGGGGGTGGGCAATCAGCCCCAGCATTTT
TRBJ2-1 TRBV18 TRBD2 - CASSPSAGGMYNEQFF TGTGCCAGCTCACCATCCGCGGGAGGGATGTACAATGAGCAGTTCTTC
TRBJ2-7 TRBV6-5 - - CASSYSSSGNYEQYF TGTGCCAGCAGTTACTCGAGTTCAGGGAATTACGAGCAGTACTTC
TRBJ1-6 TRBV19 TRBD1 - CASRDRTGSYNSPLHF TGTGCCAGTAGGGATCGGACAGGGAGCTATAATTCACCCCTCCACTTT
TRBJ2-5 TRBV10-3 - - CAISEQWQETQYF TGTGCCATCAGTGAGCAGTGGCAAGAGACCCAGTACTTC
TRBJ2-7 TRBV25-1 - - CASSESPGRLTYEQYF TGTGCCAGCAGTGAATCCCCAGGCCGTCTTACCTACGAGCAGTACTTC
TRBJ2-1 TRBV5-1 TRBD2 - CASSLETSGRHTADEQFF TGCGCCAGCAGCTTGGAGACTAGCGGGCGTCATACGGCGGATGAGCAGTTCTTC
TRBJ1-4 TRBV4-1 TRBD1 - CASSQGSRDRVWEEKLFF TGCGCCAGCAGCCAAGGGTCCCGGGACAGGGTTTGGGAGGAAAAACTGTTTTTT
TRBJ1-5 TRBV19 TRBD1 - CASRARWRQGLDQPQHF TGTGCCAGTAGGGCCCGGTGGAGACAGGGCCTTGATCAGCCCCAGCATTTT
TRBJ2-5 TRBV2 - - CASSGLGAETQYF TGTGCCAGCAGTGGTTTGGGCGCGGAGACCCAGTACTTC
TRBJ1-1 TRBV2 - - CAGSYDRNTEAFF TGTGCCGGATCGTACGACAGAAACACTGAAGCTTTCTTT